The 12 T cell receptor beta chains below were found in one sample sequenced in a study of blood T cell repertoires in COVID-19. The data were produced by immunoSEQ multiplex PCR, yet TCRdb's version contains in-frame clones alone and is incomplete. Of about 49,000 clones detected, roughly 88% appear once; the ten largest clones hold approximately 15%. Input material: peripheral blood. The source of these receptors is a human donor in a cohort sampled during active COVID-19.

The rearrangement joins TRBV28 to TRBJ2-7; 8 bases map to TRBD1. Trimming took 5 bases from V and 3 from J; bases not matched to a gene: 3. The germline V gene encodes CDR1 MDHEN and CDR2 SYDVKM. The CDR3 covers 13 residues. The CDR3 loop is CASSPGQGYEQYF. In DNA, the CDR3 is TGTGCCAGCAGTCCCGGACAGGGCTACGAGCAGTACTTC.

The genes are TRBV6-5 and TRBJ1-2; 9 positions agree with TRBD1. The CDR3 runs to 14 residues. The germline gives CDR1 MNHEY, CDR2 SVGAGI. J was trimmed by 7 bases and V by 6 bases; bases with no gene match: 9. This chain's CDR3 is CASSQGQGAGGYTF. The CDR3 region has the DNA TGTGCCAGCAGCCAGGGACAGGGTGCTGGTGGCTACACCTTC.

V and J are TRBV27 and TRBJ2-1, with D maybe TRBD2 (5 bases). V was cut by 7 bases and J by 0 bases, with 16 bases left in between. The CDR3 runs to 16 residues. Germline-derived CDR1 and CDR2 are MNHEY and SMNVEV (reference sequence). The CDR3: CASKGGFGVSYNEQFF. The CDR3 nucleotides read TGTGCCAGCAAGGGTGGGTTCGGGGTCTCCTACAATGAGCAGTTCTTC.

This clone occurred once. The J gene is TRBJ1-1, the V gene TRBV9; possible D gene TRBD1, 6 bases. The CDR3 covers 17 residues. Germline lookup yields CDR1 SGDLS and CDR2 YYNGEE. Trimming stripped 0 bases from V and 0 bases from J, with 15 bases between. The CDR3 DNA sequence: TGTGCCAGCAGCGTAGCGGGAAGGACAGAATTGAACACTGAAGCTTTCTTT. It yields the protein CASSVAGRTELNTEAFF.

The chain uses TRBV5-1 and TRBJ2-7; D is perhaps TRBD2 (6 bases). This CDR3 comprises 16 residues. Trimming pared 0 bases from V and 3 bases from J, leaving 16 bases between. Germline V gives CDR1 SGHRS, CDR2 YFSETQ. The CDR3 DNA follows: TGCGCCAGCAGCTTGGGTGCGGGGACGGGTAGCTACGAGCAGTACTTC. Translated, it gives CASSLGAGTGSYEQYF.

The V call is TRBV6-5, the J call TRBJ2-7, with D possibly matching TRBD1 (5 bases). Trimming removed 0 bases from V and 4 bases from J, with 13 bases in between. Germline V gene sequence: CDR1 MNHEY, CDR2 SVGAGI. The CDR3 is 15 residues long. CDR3 residues: CASSYSMSGMYEQYF. The DNA for the CDR3 is TGTGCCAGCAGTTACTCGATGTCAGGGATGTACGAGCAGTACTTC.

J is TRBJ1-2 and V is TRBV6-5, with D possibly matching TRBD1 (5 bases). V was shortened by 4 bases and J by 5 bases, with 11 bases between the two germline ends. Germline CDR1 and CDR2: MNHEY and SVGAGI. The CDR3 is 13 amino acids. CDR3 nucleotide sequence: TGTGCCAGCAGTTCCCGGGGGGGTTATGGCTACACCTTC. Encoded protein: CASSSRGGYGYTF.

This chain links TRBV5-1 with TRBJ2-1; 7 bases line up with TRBD1. The CDR3 is 15 amino acids. J lost 2 bases, V lost 0 bases, and 2 bases had no gene match. Germline values: CDR1 SGHRS, CDR2 YFSETQ. CDR3 sequence (DNA): TGCGCCAGCAGCTTGGAGGGGGCGCCCTACAATGAGCAGTTCTTC. Amino acids: CASSLEGAPYNEQFF.

This chain connects TRBV28 to TRBJ1-6; 8 nucleotides align to TRBD1. The CDR3 sequence is 15 residues long. Germline CDR1 and CDR2: MDHEN and SYDVKM. V was clipped by 3 bases and J by 10 bases; unmatched bases: 8. The CDR3 DNA is TGTGCCAGCAGTTTTTTTGGCAGGGGGCGGTCACCCCTCCACTTT. It specifies CASSFFGRGRSPLHF.

The chain links TRBV5-1 to TRBJ1-5, with D unclear. V lost 0 bases and J 3 bases, leaving 7 bases between the germline ends. Germline-derived CDR1 and CDR2 are SGHRS and YFSETQ. CDR3 size: 14 residues. The CDR3 DNA reads as TGCGCCAGCAGCTTGGACAATAACAATCAGCCCCAGCATTTT. Encoded protein: CASSLDNNNQPQHF.

This rearrangement joins TRBV18 to TRBJ1-1; D gene ambiguous. The V end lost 3 bases, the J end lost 2 bases, and 10 bases lay between the germline ends. Germline CDR1 is KGHSH and CDR2 is LQKENI. The CDR3 is 14 amino acids. This chain's CDR3 is CASSPVAVNTEAFF. CDR3 in DNA: TGTGCCAGCTCACCGGTGGCAGTAAACACTGAAGCTTTCTTT.

The chain has TRBV2 and TRBJ2-1; TRBD2 matches 13 bases. J gave up 7 bases and V 6 bases, and 6 bases lay outside the gene matches. The CDR3 runs 15 residues. Per the germline V gene, CDR1 is SNHLY and CDR2 is FYNNEI. The chain's CDR3 is CASRLAGGGGNEQFF. The DNA of the CDR3 is TGTGCCAGCAGACTAGCGGGAGGGGGTGGGAATGAGCAGTTCTTC.